This entry lists 21 T cell receptor beta chains sequenced from one sample in a study of blood T cell repertoires in COVID-19. The table came from immunoSEQ multiplex PCR; TCRdb's copy has only in-frame clones and leaves some out. This table holds about 39,000 clones, more than 75% found once. The sequencing input was peripheral blood. Every receptor here comes from a man between 45 and 60 years old with active or convalescent COVID-19.

The chain carries TRBV9 and TRBJ2-3; 8 bases are a match to TRBD1. The CDR3 runs 16 residues. Germline V gene data show CDR1 as SGDLS and CDR2 as YYNGEE. The V and J ends lost 4 bases and 1 base, in that order; junction bases with no gene match: 8. The CDR3 nucleotides read TGTGCCAGCAGCATCCGACAGGGGATTCGCACAGATACGCAGTATTTT. This sequence encodes CASSIRQGIRTDTQYF.

The J gene is TRBJ1-5, the V gene TRBV7-8; TRBD1 agrees at 10 bases. The ends lost 4 bases at V and 1 base at J; junction bases unmatched: 7. The CDR3 loop spans 17 amino acids. The germline V gene has CDR1 SGHVS and CDR2 FQNEAQ. CDR3 loop: CASSSTGGAWSNQPQHF. In DNA, the CDR3 is TGTGCCAGCAGCTCGACAGGGGGCGCCTGGAGCAATCAGCCCCAGCATTTT.

The chain joins TRBV4-2 to TRBJ1-2, with D possibly matching TRBD1 (5 bases). V was trimmed by 0 bases and J by 2 bases, leaving 10 bases between them. Germline V lookup: CDR1 LGHNA, CDR2 YNFKEQ. The CDR3 contains 15 residues. CDR3 residues: CASSQDDSPNYGYTF. The CDR3 DNA reads TGTGCCAGCAGCCAAGACGACAGCCCAAACTATGGCTACACCTTC.

This clone was found a few times. J is TRBJ2-3 and V is TRBV9, with 8 bases that match TRBD2. V lost 5 bases and J lost 0; bases outside the gene matches: 5. This CDR3 spans 15 amino acids. CDR1 and CDR2 from the germline V gene are SGDLS and YYNGEE. As DNA, the CDR3 is TGTGCCAGCAGTCGGGAGGGGGATAGCACAGATACGCAGTATTTT. Translating it yields CASSREGDSTDTQYF.

The V and J genes are TRBV18 and TRBJ2-1, with 8 bases that match TRBD2. The CDR3 has 15 amino acids. V lost 6 bases to trimming and J lost 7 bases; unmatched junction nucleotides: 11. CDR1 is KGHSH, CDR2 LQKENI, per germline. CDR3 residues: CASSESGTSRNEQFF. The CDR3 nucleotides read TGTGCCAGCTCCGAATCCGGGACTAGTCGGAATGAGCAGTTCTTC.

The CDR3 loop is CASSLVGGQGTSNQPQHF. Here the CDR3 DNA reads TGTGCCAGCAGTTTAGTGGGTGGGCAGGGTACAAGCAATCAGCCCCAGCATTTT. The rearrangement uses TRBV28 and TRBJ1-5, with D possibly being TRBD1 (5 bases). The germline CDR1 and CDR2 sequences are MDHEN and SYDVKM. Trimming took 2 bases from V and 1 from J, leaving 18 bases between them. CDR3 size: 18 residues.

The chain couples TRBV11-2 to TRBJ2-5, with TRBD2 identical over 16 bases. From germline, CDR1 is SGHAT and CDR2 FQNNGV. The ends lost 5 bases at V and 5 bases at J; junction bases unmatched: 8. The CDR3 has 17 residues. CDR3 in DNA: TGTGCCAGCAGCAGAGGGACTAGCGGGAGGGTCGAGGAGACCCAGTACTTC. Its protein product is CASSRGTSGRVEETQYF.

This clone occurred once. In DNA, the CDR3 is TGTGCCAGTAGTATTAGCCCAAACACCGGGGAGCTGTTTTTT. Protein product: CASSISPNTGELFF. The chain links TRBV19 to TRBJ2-2, with unresolved D. CDR3 length: 14 residues. V was cut by 3 bases and J by 2 bases, with 7 bases left in between. Germline V gives CDR1 LNHDA, CDR2 SQIVND (reference sequence). Filled out from reference TRBV19 and TRBJ2-2, the complete variable domain reads DGGITQSPKYLFRKEGQNVTLSCEQNLNHDAMYWYRQDPGQGLRLIYYSQIVNDFQKGDIAEGYSVSREKKESFPLTVTSAQKNPTAFYLCASSISPNTGELFFGEGSRLTVL.

The V and J genes are TRBV30 and TRBJ1-2; weak D call: TRBD1 (5 bases). The germline CDR1 and CDR2 sequences are GTSNPN and SVGIG (reference sequence). The length of the CDR3 is 13 residues. Trimming removed 0 bases at V and 10 bases at J, with 15 bases between. CDR3 region: CAWSVSLSGSYTF. CDR3 nucleotide sequence: TGTGCCTGGAGTGTATCCCTTTCAGGGTCCTACACCTTC.

This chain links TRBV28 with TRBJ2-7, with unresolved D. CDR1 is MDHEN, CDR2 SYDVKM, per germline. The CDR3 has 14 amino acids. With 6 bases removed from V and 3 bases from J, the gap between germline ends came to 15 bases. The CDR3 DNA sequence: TGTGCCAGCAGCCCGGGTCAAAGACTCTACGAGCAGTACTTC. Its protein product is CASSPGQRLYEQYF.

This clone has a handful of counts. The chain combines TRBV29-1 with TRBJ2-7; 10 nucleotides line up with TRBD2. This CDR3 spans 19 amino acids. Germline V gene data show CDR1 as SQVTM and CDR2 as ANQGSEA. With 4 bases clipped from V and 3 bases from J, the junction kept 21 bases outside the gene matches. The CDR3 DNA sequence: TGCAGCGTTGCCCTCACGCAGGGCGCTAGCGGGAGTAGGGTCTACGAGCAGTACTTC. Residues: CSVALTQGASGSRVYEQYF.

The chain employs TRBV6-5 and TRBJ1-6; tentative D call: TRBD1 (6 bases). V lost 0 bases and J 9 bases, leaving 15 bases between the germline ends. CDR1 is MNHEY, CDR2 SVGAGI, per germline. CDR3 length: 16 amino acids. CDR3 amino acids: CASSYSPGHHTSPLHF. The CDR3 coding sequence is TGTGCCAGCAGTTACTCTCCGGGACATCACACTTCACCCCTCCACTTT.

The chain employs TRBV29-1 and TRBJ2-1; maybe TRBD1 (6 bases). Trimming removed 1 base from V and 4 bases from J, with 14 bases in between. The germline CDR1 and CDR2 sequences are SQVTM and ANQGSEA. The CDR3 runs 15 residues. The CDR3 sequence is CSVEGVQGLYNEQFF. For the CDR3, the DNA is TGCAGCGTTGAAGGGGTCCAGGGGCTGTACAATGAGCAGTTCTTC.

The rearrangement joins TRBV11-2 to TRBJ2-5; D possibly corresponds to TRBD2 (7 bases). The V end lost 4 bases, the J end lost 5 bases, and 14 bases lay between the germline ends. CDR3 length equals 14 residues. The germline gives CDR1 SGHAT, CDR2 FQNNGV. The CDR3 spells CASSWGGGGETQYF. The CDR3 nucleotides are TGTGCCAGCAGCTGGGGGGGAGGGGGTGAGACCCAGTACTTC.

V gene TRBV3-1 (or the pseudogene TRBV3-2) combines with J gene TRBJ1-2; 10 positions match TRBD1. This CDR3 comprises 16 residues. Trimming at V came to 4 bases and at J to 4 bases, leaving 9 bases not matched to a gene. Germline V lookup: CDR1 LGHDT, CDR2 YNNKEL (reference sequence). Here the CDR3 reads CASSLLDRGSSYGYTF. The CDR3 DNA reads TGTGCCAGCAGCCTTCTGGACAGGGGGAGCTCCTATGGCTACACCTTC.

This chain joins TRBV19 and TRBJ2-5; D ambiguous. The germline CDR1 and CDR2 sequences are LNHDA and SQIVND (reference sequence). The ends were cut back, 8 bases at V and 5 bases at J, with 15 bases in the middle. The CDR3 contains 13 residues. The CDR3 protein is CASSPTQSETQYF. Here the CDR3 DNA reads TGTGCCAGTTCCCCGACACAATCGGAGACCCAGTACTTC.

The chain links TRBV19 to TRBJ1-2; 8 nucleotides line up with TRBD1. The CDR3 loop spans 14 amino acids. V dropped 3 bases and J dropped 2; count of bases not matched to a gene: 2. Germline CDR1 reads LNHDA; CDR2 reads SQIVND (reference sequence). As DNA, the CDR3 is TGTGCCAGTAGTATCTGGACAGGGAACTATGGCTACACCTTC. Translating gives CASSIWTGNYGYTF.

This chain joins TRBV7-9 and TRBJ2-7, with 10 bases identical to TRBD2. CDR3 size: 15 residues. With 1 base clipped from V and 2 bases from J, the junction kept 2 bases outside the gene matches. Per the germline V gene, CDR1 is SEHNR and CDR2 is FQNEAQ (reference sequence). Written as DNA, the CDR3 is TGTGCCAGCAGCTTAGAAGCGGGAGGGCCCTACGAGCAGTACTTC. Its protein product is CASSLEAGGPYEQYF.

This clone was recorded only once. CDR3 in DNA: TGTGCCAGCAGTTACTCGGTTCGGGGGATTAGTGAAGCTTTCTTT. Its protein is CASSYSVRGISEAFF. This chain joins TRBV6-5 and TRBJ1-1; maybe TRBD1 (5 bases). V was shortened by 0 bases and J by 7 bases, with 15 bases between the two germline ends. Germline V gene lookup returns CDR1 MNHEY and CDR2 SVGAGI. The CDR3 covers 15 residues.

The sample holds a few counts of this clone. The chain couples TRBV7-3 to TRBJ2-5; D possibly corresponds to TRBD1 (5 bases). In germline, CDR1 is SGHTA, CDR2 FQGTGA. This CDR3 spans 12 amino acids. Trimming cost V 5 bases and J 7 bases, with 11 bases left between them. In DNA, the CDR3 is TGTGCCAGCAGCCCAGGGATGGGGACCCAGTACTTC. This codes for CASSPGMGTQYF. Variable domain in full (rest from reference TRBV7-3 and TRBJ2-5): GAGVSQTPSNKVTEKGKYVELRCDPISGHTALYWYRQSLGQGPEFLIYFQGTGAADDSGLPNDRFFAVRPEGSVSTLKIQRTERGDSAVYLCASSPGMGTQYFGPGTRLLVL.

The chain has TRBV27 and TRBJ2-2; unclear D gene. Deletions cut 2 bases from V and 2 bases from J, with 3 bases between. This CDR3 has 13 residues. Germline assignment: CDR1 MNHEY and CDR2 SMNVEV (reference sequence). CDR3 bases: TGTGCCAGCAGTTTACTAAACACCGGGGAGCTGTTTTTT. Its translation: CASSLLNTGELFF.